These 24 T cell receptor beta chains share one sample of origin, sequenced in a study of cytomegalovirus exposure and HLA in healthy donors (TCRdb year 2017). Library preparation employed the immunoSEQ multiplex PCR assay. A mixture of 60 forward primers for TCR Vbeta segments and 13 reverse primers for TCR Jbeta segments was used in the multiplex PCR. Not all clones reach the TCRdb copy of this immuneACCESS table, which keeps in-frame sequences only. Checked studies attribute under half of the gap to unresolved V genes and leave the rest unexplained. Within this sample are nearly 100,000 clones, with 65% to 85% of them counted one time only. About 20% of the sample comes from the top ten. Source material: PBMCs. These receptors were collected from a woman aged 60 to 75 in good health and CMV-seropositive.

In regard to this clone: The sample has other DNA sequences that encode this CDR3 too. The rearrangement links TRBV7-9 to TRBJ2-3; 8 bases are a match to TRBD1. This CDR3 has 14 residues. V shed 3 bases, J shed 5 bases, and the junction held 4 bases outside the gene matches. Germline V gene sequence: CDR1 SEHNR, CDR2 FQNEAQ (reference sequence). The CDR3 is CASSFGQGIDTQYF. The CDR3 DNA sequence: TGTGCCAGCAGCTTTGGACAGGGTATAGATACGCAGTATTTT.

This clone was seen a few times. V usage is TRBV25-1 and J usage is TRBJ2-7, with TRBD2 matching 12 bases. The CDR3 loop spans 16 amino acids. The germline V gene encodes CDR1 MGHDK and CDR2 SYGVNS. With 2 bases clipped from V and 7 bases from J, the junction kept 9 bases outside the gene matches. DNA of the CDR3: TGTGCCAGCAGTGAACAGGGACTAGCGGGTCTGTGGGAGCAGTACTTC. Protein: CASSEQGLAGLWEQYF.

This chain joins TRBV7-3 and TRBJ2-2, with 7 bases lining up with TRBD2. Germline-derived CDR1 and CDR2 are SGHTA and FQGTGA. With 1 base clipped from V and 5 bases from J, the junction kept 4 bases outside the gene matches. The CDR3 consists of 15 residues. DNA of the CDR3: TGTGCCAGCAGCTTAAAGCGGGACGGGACCGGGGAGCTGTTTTTT. It specifies CASSLKRDGTGELFF. The whole variable domain, filled in from reference TRBV7-3 and TRBJ2-2, reads GAGVSQTPSNKVTEKGKYVELRCDPISGHTALYWYRQSLGQGPEFLIYFQGTGAADDSGLPNDRFFAVRPEGSVSTLKIQRTERGDSAVYLCASSLKRDGTGELFFGEGSRLTVL.

V is TRBV18 and J is TRBJ2-7; D possibly corresponds to TRBD2 (5 bases). Trimming removed 3 bases at V and 6 bases at J, with 15 bases between. The germline V gene encodes CDR1 KGHSH and CDR2 LQKENI. The CDR3 totals 14 residues. CDR3 region: CASSPGLAPSEQYF. Written as DNA, the CDR3 is TGTGCCAGCTCACCGGGCCTAGCTCCTAGCGAGCAGTACTTC.

The CDR3 sequence: CAWSFLRTSGSGDEQFF. DNA of the CDR3: TGTGCCTGGAGTTTTCTTCGGACTAGCGGGAGTGGAGATGAGCAGTTCTTC. The chain couples TRBV30 to TRBJ2-1; TRBD2 agrees at 13 bases. Trimming removed 2 bases from V and 8 bases from J; junction bases left unmatched: 12. The CDR3 sequence is 17 residues long. Germline lookup yields CDR1 GTSNPN and CDR2 SVGIG (reference sequence).

The chain recombines TRBV5-1 with TRBJ1-2; 7 nucleotides align to TRBD1. Trimming removed 2 bases from V and 6 bases from J; junction bases left unmatched: 10. This CDR3 contains 15 residues. Germline-derived CDR1 and CDR2 are SGHRS and YFSETQ. The CDR3 spells CASSLTPGTENGYTF. The DNA of the CDR3 is TGCGCCAGCAGCTTAACCCCCGGGACAGAAAATGGCTACACCTTC.

This clone occurred a few times. The chain combines TRBV27 with TRBJ1-5; perhaps TRBD1 as D (6 bases). Trimming removed 7 bases at V and 6 bases at J, with 10 bases between. This CDR3 is 12 amino acids long. Germline V lookup: CDR1 MNHEY, CDR2 SMNVEV (reference sequence). The CDR3 nucleotides read TGTGCCAGCACTACAGGGCTTCAGCCCCAGCATTTT. This translates into CASTTGLQPQHF.

J is TRBJ2-3 and V is TRBV5-6; the match to TRBD2 covers 8 bases. Looked up from germline, CDR1 is SGHDT and CDR2 is YYEEEE. After removal of 4 bases from V and 8 bases from J, the junction contained 15 bases not matched to a gene. The CDR3 consists of 16 residues. This CDR3 reads CASSLPFTGGVLTQYF. The CDR3 coding sequence is TGTGCCAGCAGCCTGCCCTTTACGGGAGGGGTCCTTACGCAGTATTTT.

The chain couples TRBV9 to TRBJ2-7; 13 bases map to TRBD2. In germline, CDR1 is SGDLS, CDR2 YYNGEE. Unmatched junction bases numbered 7, after V lost 3 bases and J lost 4 bases. This CDR3 has 16 amino acids. As DNA, the CDR3 is TGTGCCAGCAGCGAATCGGGACTAGCGGGACTTTACGAGCAGTACTTC. The encoded protein is CASSESGLAGLYEQYF.

This clone showed up just a few times. This chain links TRBV5-6 with TRBJ1-1; the D gene is possibly TRBD1 (5 bases). Germline loops: CDR1 SGHDT, CDR2 YYEEEE. The CDR3 extends over 14 amino acids. Trimming took 0 bases from V and 6 from J, leaving 12 bases between them. CDR3 in DNA: TGTGCCAGCAGCTTGGGACAGCCCGACCCTGAAGCTTTCTTT. This encodes CASSLGQPDPEAFF.

This clone was counted between two and nine times. The rearrangement joins TRBV4-2 to TRBJ1-3; weak D call: TRBD1 (5 bases). Per germline, CDR1 LGHNA and CDR2 YNFKEQ. This CDR3 comprises 15 residues. The germline V and J ends were trimmed by 4 bases and 0 bases, with 10 bases remaining between them. CDR3 amino acids: CASSRDSNSGNTIYF. Here the CDR3 DNA reads TGTGCCAGCAGCCGGGACTCAAACTCTGGAAACACCATATATTTT.

The V gene is TRBV23-1, the J gene TRBJ2-5, with D possibly matching TRBD1 (6 bases). TRBV23-1 counts as an open reading frame of uncertain function. The CDR3 runs to 14 residues. V lost 4 bases to trimming and J lost 7 bases, with 16 bases between them. This chain's CDR3 is CASSLTRTAGTQYF. The CDR3 bases are TGCGCCAGCAGTCTTACCCGGACAGCTGGGACCCAGTACTTC.

The chain links TRBV28 to TRBJ1-2; no clear D. CDR3 length: 14 amino acids. V shed 4 bases and J shed 6 bases, with 15 bases lying between them. The germline CDR1 and CDR2 sequences are MDHEN and SYDVKM. CDR3: CASSSGPKADGYTF. In DNA form, the CDR3 reads TGTGCCAGCAGTTCGGGCCCGAAAGCGGATGGCTACACCTTC.

The chain employs TRBV28 and TRBJ2-7; no clear D. This CDR3 spans 13 amino acids. Trimming cost V 6 bases and J 2 bases, with 11 bases left between them. From germline, CDR1 is MDHEN and CDR2 SYDVKM. The CDR3 protein is CASSPGVAYEQYF. In nucleotides, the CDR3 is TGTGCCAGCAGCCCCGGTGTAGCCTACGAGCAGTACTTC.

The rearrangement uses TRBV7-9 and TRBJ2-1, with D maybe TRBD2 (6 bases). Germline CDR1 is SEHNR and CDR2 is FQNEAQ (reference sequence). V was trimmed by 5 bases and J by 5 bases, leaving 10 bases between them. The CDR3 sequence is 13 residues long. The CDR3 DNA follows: TGTGCCAGCAGCGGCGGGGCCGACAATGAGCAGTTCTTC. Translating it yields CASSGGADNEQFF.

The chain is built from TRBV2 and TRBJ1-1, with a tentative D call TRBD1 (5 bases). The CDR3 loop spans 14 amino acids. V was cut by 1 base and J by 1 base, with 7 bases left in between. CDR1 is SNHLY, CDR2 FYNNEI, per germline. The CDR3 loop reads CASSEGRGNTEAFF. The CDR3 DNA sequence: TGTGCCAGCAGTGAAGGTAGGGGGAACACTGAAGCTTTCTTT.

This clone was recorded once. This sequence joins TRBV19 and TRBJ1-1; a weak D match, TRBD1 (5 bases). The V and J ends lost 0 bases and 6 bases respectively, with 14 bases between them. This CDR3 spans 15 amino acids. Germline loops: CDR1 LNHDA, CDR2 SQIVND (reference sequence). The chain's CDR3 is CASSIESGKTAEAFF. CDR3 bases: TGTGCCAGTAGTATAGAGTCAGGGAAAACCGCTGAAGCTTTCTTT.

The chain links TRBV9 to TRBJ1-3; maybe TRBD1 (5 bases). The CDR3 loop spans 18 amino acids. V lost 4 bases, J lost 0 bases, and 20 bases lay in between. CDR1 is SGDLS and CDR2 is YYNGEE in the germline V gene. This chain's CDR3 is CASSPYPGSGGSGNTIYF. The CDR3 coding sequence is TGTGCCAGCAGCCCATACCCTGGAAGCGGGGGCTCTGGAAACACCATATATTTT.

The DNA of the CDR3 is TGCAGCGTTGCCGGAGACTATGGCTACACCTTC. As protein: CSVAGDYGYTF. The chain links TRBV29-1 to TRBJ1-2; D uncertain. This CDR3 is built from 11 residues. In germline, CDR1 is SQVTM, CDR2 ANQGSEA. V was cut by 4 bases and J by 3 bases, with 6 bases left in between.

This clone has just one count. The V and J genes are TRBV6-6 and TRBJ2-5; 9 nucleotides align to TRBD1. V dropped 4 bases and J dropped 5; count of bases not matched to a gene: 8. The germline V gene has CDR1 MNHNY and CDR2 SVGAGI (reference sequence). The CDR3 extends over 15 amino acids. The CDR3: CASSFTGTGRETQYF. CDR3 nucleotides: TGTGCCAGCAGTTTCACCGGGACAGGGCGGGAGACCCAGTACTTC.

The rearrangement uses TRBV30 and TRBJ1-4, with 9 bases that match TRBD1. Trimming at V came to 0 bases and at J to 11 bases, leaving 10 bases not matched to a gene. Germline CDR1 is GTSNPN and CDR2 is SVGIG (reference sequence). This CDR3 is 15 amino acids long. CDR3 in DNA: TGTGCCTGGAGTGTACGGGGACAGGGTGTCTTTAAACTGTTTTTT. Its protein product is CAWSVRGQGVFKLFF. Full variable domain (outside the CDR3, taken from reference TRBV30 and TRBJ1-4): SQTIHQWPATLVQPVGSPLSLECTVEGTSNPNLYWYRQAAGRGLQLLFYSVGIGQISSEVPQNLSASRPQDRQFILSSKKLLLSDSGFYLCAWSVRGQGVFKLFFGSGTQLSVL.

The CDR3 nucleotides are TGTGCCAGCAGTCCCGGGACTAGCGGGAGTAGAAATGAGCAGTTCTTC. Residues: CASSPGTSGSRNEQFF. This rearrangement joins TRBV2 to TRBJ2-1; TRBD2 agrees at 14 bases. Germline-derived CDR1 and CDR2 are SNHLY and FYNNEI. This CDR3 has 16 residues. The junction had 7 bases not matched to a gene; V was cut back by 5 bases and J by 7 bases.

The J gene is TRBJ1-2, the V gene TRBV5-1; 7 nucleotides align to TRBD1. With 4 bases clipped from V and 5 bases from J, the junction kept 14 bases outside the gene matches. The CDR3 covers 16 residues. Germline lookup yields CDR1 SGHRS and CDR2 YFSETQ. CDR3 sequence (DNA): TGCGCCAGCAGCCTGAATCGGGGTACAGGGGATTATGGCTACACCTTC. Protein product: CASSLNRGTGDYGYTF.

The chain is built from TRBV4-1 and TRBJ2-1; the D is unclear. The V end lost 0 bases, the J end lost 1 base, and 7 bases lay between the germline ends. CDR1 and CDR2 (germline): MGHRA, YSYEKL. The CDR3 is 15 residues long. CDR3 bases: TGCGCCAGCAGCCAAGAAGCACTTTCCTACAATGAGCAGTTCTTC. Encoded protein: CASSQEALSYNEQFF.